These 28 T cell receptor beta chains share one sample of origin, sequenced in a study of regulatory T cells in long-lasting Graves disease. Described time point: persistent/refractory GD, antithyroid drugs over 5 years with positive TRAb. PBMC-derived RNA was used for the TCR library. CDR3 regions were amplified by Arm-PCR using iRepertoire HTBI primers to build TCR beta libraries. TCRdb re-called the multiplex PCR reads with MiXCR, one entry per CDR3 protein. The sample contains a few hundred thousand distinct CDR3 sequences, around 20% of which appear only once. This specimen was peripheral blood mononuclear cells (PBMCs), taken when the disease was refractory, from a patient treated with antithyroid drugs. The source of these receptors is a female donor with Graves disease.

This clonotype appeared many times. V is TRBV27 and J is TRBJ1-2, with TRBD1 as a possible D gene (5 bases). The length of the CDR3 is 17 residues. CDR1 is MNHEY, CDR2 SMNVEV, per germline (reference sequence). The V gene lost 1 base and the J gene lost 5 bases, with 20 bases spanning the gap. CDR3 bases: TGTGCCAGCAGTTTATTTTCTTTCGGGACGGCGCTGTATGGCTACACCTTC. Amino acids: CASSLFSFGTALYGYTF.

CDR3 sequence reads: CASSSRESGELFF. The CDR3 DNA reads TGTGCCAGCAGCTCCAGGGAAAGCGGGGAGCTGTTTTTT. The chain is built from TRBV6-2 or TRBV6-3 and TRBJ2-2, with D tentatively TRBD1 (5 bases). Germline CDR1 reads MNHEY; CDR2 reads SVGEGT. Trimming shortened V by 6 bases and J by 7 bases, and 12 bases separated the two germline ends. The CDR3 is 13 residues long.

This clonotype was picked up many times. In DNA, the CDR3 is TGTGCCAGCAGCTTTTGGGTATTTGATTCACCCCTCCACTTT. It translates to CASSFWVFDSPLHF. The gene calls are TRBV12-3 or TRBV12-4 and TRBJ1-6; D not resolved. The V end lost 6 bases, the J end lost 8 bases, and 14 bases lay between the germline ends. This CDR3 comprises 14 residues.

The genes are TRBV28 and TRBJ2-5; D is perhaps TRBD2 (6 bases). Germline CDR1 and CDR2: MDHEN and SYDVKM. Between the trimmed V and J ends, which lost 4 bases and 1 base, there was a span of 16 bases. The CDR3 has 16 amino acids. Here the CDR3 DNA reads TGTGCCAGCAGTTCGACTGGCGGGGCTGGCCAAGAGACCCAGTACTTC. Amino acids: CASSSTGGAGQETQYF.

Details on this clonotype: A much bigger clone sits one base away, suggesting this may be a read error. The V call is TRBV15, the J call TRBJ2-5, with D hard to call. CDR1 and CDR2 (germline): LNHNV, YYDKDF (reference sequence). This CDR3 spans 11 amino acids. Written as DNA, the CDR3 is TGTGCCACCAGCGGAGAAGAGACCCAGTACTTC. It translates to CATSGEETQYF.

In this sample, this clonotype turned up a few times. It may be a read error: a sequence one base away is much more abundant. The rearrangement uses TRBV7-9 and TRBJ2-7, with 7 nucleotides matching TRBD1. This CDR3 is built from 13 residues. V lost 3 bases, J lost 3 bases, and 2 bases stayed unmatched. Germline loops: CDR1 SEHNR, CDR2 FQNEAQ (reference sequence). The CDR3 nucleotides read TGTGCCAGCAGCTTTGACAGGGTCTACGAGCAGTACTTC. Translation: CASSFDRVYEQYF.

This chain joins TRBV11-2 and TRBJ1-6; 7 nucleotides align to TRBD1. The CDR3 contains 14 residues. Germline V gene data show CDR1 as SGHAT and CDR2 as FQNNGV. Unmatched junction bases numbered 6, after V lost 6 bases and J lost 7 bases. The CDR3 nucleotides are TGTGCCAGCAGGAGACAGGGTCTAAATTCACCCCTCCACTTT. Translated: CASRRQGLNSPLHF.

The V call is TRBV20-1, the J call TRBJ2-1; D tentatively reads TRBD1 or TRBD2 (5 bases each). The V end lost 3 bases, the J end lost 4 bases, and 16 bases lay between the germline ends. This CDR3 spans 15 amino acids. Germline V gene data show CDR1 as DFQATT and CDR2 as SNEGSKA (reference sequence). Here the CDR3 reads CSASSPGRKYNEQFF. As DNA, the CDR3 is TGCAGTGCTAGTTCCCCGGGACGTAAATACAATGAGCAGTTCTTC.

This rearrangement joins TRBV7-2 to TRBJ2-5; weak D call: TRBD2 (5 bases). The CDR3 spans 13 residues. The V and J ends lost 4 bases and 5 bases respectively, with 11 bases between them. From germline, CDR1 is SGHTA and CDR2 FQGNSA. Here the CDR3 DNA reads TGTGCCAGCAGCTCGACCTGGGAGGAGACCCAGTACTTC. Translating it yields CASSSTWEETQYF. Full variable domain (remainder filled in from reference TRBV7-2 and TRBJ2-5): GAGVSQSPSNKVTEKGKDVELRCDPISGHTALYWYRQSLGQGLEFLIYFQGNSAPDKSGLPSDRFSAERTGGSVSTLTIQRTQQEDSAVYLCASSSTWEETQYFGPGTRLLVL.

The J gene is TRBJ1-5, the V gene TRBV7-2; D is perhaps TRBD1 (5 bases). Germline V gene sequence: CDR1 SGHTA, CDR2 FQGNSA. The CDR3 extends over 15 amino acids. Trimming removed 4 bases at V and 6 bases at J, with 16 bases between. DNA for the CDR3: TGTGCCAGCAGCTCCGCCGGGGGTTGGGGTCAGCCCCAGCATTTT. Translated: CASSSAGGWGQPQHF.

This clonotype was picked up many times. The chain has TRBV6-5 and TRBJ1-1; D is uncertain. Germline CDR1 is MNHEY and CDR2 is SVGAGI. This CDR3 region has 13 residues. The germline V and J ends were trimmed by 0 bases and 1 base, with 3 bases remaining between them. The CDR3 bases are TGTGCCAGCAGTTACTCTTCGAACACTGAAGCTTTCTTT. As protein: CASSYSSNTEAFF.

This clonotype was recorded at least ten times. This chain uses TRBV2 with TRBJ1-1, with D tentatively TRBD1 (5 bases). Germline CDR1 is SNHLY and CDR2 is FYNNEI. The CDR3 spans 12 residues. V was shortened by 6 bases and J by 10 bases, with 15 bases between the two germline ends. Here the CDR3 DNA reads TGTGCCAGCAGCTACAGGTTGGTTGTAGCTTTCTTT. It encodes CASSYRLVVAFF.

This clonotype was counted ten times or more. The chain is built from TRBV20-1 and TRBJ1-1; D unresolved. The CDR3 is made up of 12 amino acids. Trimming pared 4 bases from V and 0 bases from J, leaving 6 bases between. CDR1 is DFQATT, CDR2 SNEGSKA, per germline (reference sequence). CDR3 in amino acids: CSANEMNTEAFF. CDR3 DNA: TGCAGTGCTAATGAAATGAACACTGAAGCTTTCTTT.

The chain employs TRBV7-3 and TRBJ2-7; D is unresolved. Per germline, CDR1 SGHTA and CDR2 FQGTGA. V was clipped by 2 bases and J by 1 base, with 9 bases between them. This CDR3 spans 14 amino acids. CDR3 bases: TGTGCCAGCAGCTTATACGCAGGATCCTACGAGCAGTACTTC. Protein sequence: CASSLYAGSYEQYF. The full variable domain, with the rest looked up from reference TRBV7-3 and TRBJ2-7, is GAGVSQTPSNKVTEKGKYVELRCDPISGHTALYWYRQSLGQGPEFLIYFQGTGAADDSGLPNDRFFAVRPEGSVSTLKIQRTERGDSAVYLCASSLYAGSYEQYFGPGTRLTVT.

The rearrangement uses TRBV3-1 and TRBJ1-1; 9 bases agree with TRBD1. The CDR3 length is 15 residues. In germline, CDR1 is LGHDT, CDR2 YNNKEL (reference sequence). V shed 1 base, J shed 6 bases, and the junction held 6 bases outside the gene matches. CDR3 sequence (DNA): TGTGCCAGCAGCCAAGGGACACAGGGGGCTCCTGAAGCTTTCTTT. It yields the protein CASSQGTQGAPEAFF.

This clonotype showed up many times. The genes are TRBV30 and TRBJ1-4, with 7 nucleotides matching TRBD1. This CDR3 has 13 amino acids. The J segment lost 7 bases and the V segment lost 3 bases, leaving 5 bases of the junction unmatched. The germline V gene encodes CDR1 GTSNPN and CDR2 SVGIG (reference sequence). CDR3 sequence (DNA): TGTGCCTGGAGAAGGGGGCTCGGTGAAAAACTGTTTTTT. It specifies CAWRRGLGEKLFF.

This clonotype has a handful of counts. In DNA, the CDR3 is TGTGCCAGCAGTGTACAGGGGGGAGGGGGGGAGCCCCAGCATTTT. It codes for CASSVQGGGGEPQHF. The J gene is TRBJ1-5, the V gene TRBV6-1, with 8 bases matching TRBD1. The germline V gene has CDR1 MNHNS and CDR2 SASEGT. Trimming at V came to 4 bases and at J to 8 bases, leaving 10 bases not matched to a gene. This CDR3 contains 15 residues.

The genes are TRBV6-5 and TRBJ1-5, with D perhaps matching TRBD1 (5 bases). CDR3 length: 15 amino acids. The germline V and J ends were trimmed by 4 bases and 6 bases, with 16 bases remaining between them. Germline CDR1 and CDR2: MNHEY and SVGAGI. CDR3 nucleotides: TGTGCCAGCAGTTCCACCGGGACCGGGGGTCAGCCCCAGCATTTT. Its translation: CASSSTGTGGQPQHF.

The chain recombines TRBV5-6 with TRBJ2-1; D remains ambiguous. V lost 1 base, J lost 8 bases, and 4 bases lay in between. CDR3 length equals 11 residues. Germline CDR1 SGHDT, CDR2 YYEEEE. CDR3 DNA sequence: TGTGCCAGCAGCTTGTTTGATGAGCAGTTCTTC. Encoded protein: CASSLFDEQFF.

The chain has TRBV7-3 and TRBJ2-1; D perhaps matches TRBD2 (7 bases). Germline assignment: CDR1 SGHTA and CDR2 FQGTGA. The germline V and J ends were trimmed by 5 bases and 13 bases, with 15 bases remaining between them. The CDR3 runs 12 residues. CDR3 protein: CASSERGGVQFF. CDR3 coding DNA: TGTGCCAGCAGCGAAAGAGGGGGGGTTCAGTTCTTC.

The sample holds many counts of this clonotype. The V call is TRBV28, the J call TRBJ2-7; D is perhaps TRBD1 or TRBD2 (5 bases each). V dropped 7 bases and J dropped 3 bases, with 13 bases sitting between them. Germline V lookup: CDR1 MDHEN, CDR2 SYDVKM. CDR3 length equals 13 residues. CDR3 sequence reads: CASTSRDGYEQYF. The CDR3 region has the DNA TGTGCCAGCACCTCAAGGGACGGCTACGAGCAGTACTTC.

The chain links TRBV19 to TRBJ1-5; D unclear. This CDR3 contains 14 residues. V lost 5 bases, J lost 0 bases, and 8 bases lay in between. Germline CDR1 LNHDA, CDR2 SQIVND (reference sequence). The DNA for the CDR3 is TGTGCCAGTAGTTCGCGGTATAGCAATCAGCCCCAGCATTTT. Translation: CASSSRYSNQPQHF. The full variable domain, its missing parts supplied by reference TRBV19 and TRBJ1-5, is DGGITQSPKYLFRKEGQNVTLSCEQNLNHDAMYWYRQDPGQGLRLIYYSQIVNDFQKGDIAEGYSVSREKKESFPLTVTSAQKNPTAFYLCASSSRYSNQPQHFGDGTRLSIL.

This clonotype turned up a few times. This sequence joins TRBV12-3 or TRBV12-4 and TRBJ2-2; TRBD1 matches 10 bases. The trim removed 3 bases at V and 6 bases at J, leaving 4 bases unmatched. The CDR3 runs 15 residues. The CDR3 reads CASSFGTGVSGELFF. In DNA, the CDR3 is TGTGCCAGCAGTTTTGGGACAGGGGTATCCGGGGAGCTGTTTTTT.

This clonotype occurred many times. This chain connects TRBV5-1 to TRBJ1-1, with TRBD1 as a possible D gene (6 bases). Germline V gives CDR1 SGHRS, CDR2 YFSETQ. This CDR3 has 15 amino acids. V lost 0 bases, J lost 5 bases, and 14 bases lay in between. The CDR3, as DNA: TGCGCCAGCAGCTTGGACTGGGGGGGCCGTACTGAAGCTTTCTTT. Its translation is CASSLDWGGRTEAFF.

This clonotype was counted a few times. The chain employs TRBV19 and TRBJ1-5, with D possibly being TRBD1 (5 bases). The CDR3 has 15 amino acids. CDR1 and CDR2 (germline): LNHDA, SQIVND (reference sequence). V was pared by 4 bases and J by 1 base, with 11 bases between. The CDR3 nucleotides read TGTGCCAGTAGTAAAGCAGGGTACAGCAATCAGCCCCAGCATTTT. It specifies CASSKAGYSNQPQHF.

The rearrangement uses TRBV7-2 and TRBJ2-2; 8 positions match TRBD2. CDR1 is SGHTA and CDR2 is FQGNSA in the germline V gene. V lost 5 bases to trimming and J lost 4 bases; unmatched junction nucleotides: 15. This CDR3 spans 18 amino acids. The CDR3 bases are TGTGCCAGCAGCCTCAGCGTCGGGACTAGTTTCGGCACCGGGGAGCTGTTTTTT. It specifies CASSLSVGTSFGTGELFF.

J is TRBJ2-1 and V is TRBV20-1; no firm D call. Germline V gene lookup returns CDR1 DFQATT and CDR2 SNEGSKA (reference sequence). V dropped 0 bases and J dropped 6 bases, with 21 bases sitting between them. The CDR3 consists of 17 residues. CDR3 DNA: TGCAGTGCTAGAGAATCGCGAGTACAGACCTTGGGCAATGAGCAGTTCTTC. This sequence encodes CSARESRVQTLGNEQFF.

This clonotype showed up many times. The CDR3 spells CASSPRGGVQETQYF. CDR3 in DNA: TGTGCCAGCTCACCTAGGGGGGGCGTTCAAGAGACCCAGTACTTC. The chain carries TRBV18 and TRBJ2-5, with D perhaps TRBD2 (7 bases). The CDR3 totals 15 residues. The germline V gene encodes CDR1 KGHSH and CDR2 LQKENI. Trimming left V 3 bases short and J 2 bases short, with 13 bases between.